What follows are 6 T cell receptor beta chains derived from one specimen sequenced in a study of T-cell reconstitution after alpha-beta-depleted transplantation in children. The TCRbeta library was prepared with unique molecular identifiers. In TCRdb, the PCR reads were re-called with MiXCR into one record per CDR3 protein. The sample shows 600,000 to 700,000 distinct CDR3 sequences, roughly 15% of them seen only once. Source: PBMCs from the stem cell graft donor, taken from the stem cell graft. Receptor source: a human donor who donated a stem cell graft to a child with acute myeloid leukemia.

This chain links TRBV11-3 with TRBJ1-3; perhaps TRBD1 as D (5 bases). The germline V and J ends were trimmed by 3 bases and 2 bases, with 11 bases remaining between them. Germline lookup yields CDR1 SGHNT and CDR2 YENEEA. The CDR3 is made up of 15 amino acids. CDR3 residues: CASSLTAQPGNTIYF. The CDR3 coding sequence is TGTGCCAGCAGCTTGACAGCACAGCCTGGAAACACCATATATTTT.

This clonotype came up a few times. The CDR3 loop reads CASSLRKGQANTEAFF. CDR3 DNA: TGTGCCAGCAGCTTACGGAAAGGGCAGGCGAACACTGAAGCTTTCTTT. The chain uses TRBV7-2 and TRBJ1-1; D gene ambiguous. The germline gives CDR1 SGHTA, CDR2 FQGNSA. The length of the CDR3 is 16 residues. V was pared by 2 bases and J by 1 base, with 14 bases between.

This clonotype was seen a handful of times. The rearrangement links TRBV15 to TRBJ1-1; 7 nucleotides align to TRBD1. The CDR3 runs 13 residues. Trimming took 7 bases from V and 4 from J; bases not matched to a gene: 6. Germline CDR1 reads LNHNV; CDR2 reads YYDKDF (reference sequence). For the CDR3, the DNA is TGTGCCACCACCTACCGGACAGGCACTGAAGCTTTCTTT. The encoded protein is CATTYRTGTEAFF. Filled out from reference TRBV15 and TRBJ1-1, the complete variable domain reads DAMVIQNPRYQVTQFGKPVTLSCSQTLNHNVMYWYQQKSSQAPKLLFHYYDKDFNNEADTPDNFQSRRPNTSFCFLDIRSPGLGDTAMYLCATTYRTGTEAFFGQGTRLTVV.

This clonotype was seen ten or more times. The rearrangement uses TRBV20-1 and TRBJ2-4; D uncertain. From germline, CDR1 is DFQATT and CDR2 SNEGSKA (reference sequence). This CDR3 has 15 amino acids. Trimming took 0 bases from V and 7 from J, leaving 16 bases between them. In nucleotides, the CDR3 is TGCAGTGCTAGAGATGAAAGGGAACCCCTGAACATTCAGTACTTC. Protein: CSARDEREPLNIQYF.

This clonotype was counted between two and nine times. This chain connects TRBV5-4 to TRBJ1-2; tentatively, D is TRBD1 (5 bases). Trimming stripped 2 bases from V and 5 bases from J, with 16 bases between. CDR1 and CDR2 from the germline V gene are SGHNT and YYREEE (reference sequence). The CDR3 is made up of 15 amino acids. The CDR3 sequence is CASSFPPGIGYGYTF. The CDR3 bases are TGTGCCAGCAGCTTCCCCCCAGGGATTGGTTATGGCTACACCTTC.

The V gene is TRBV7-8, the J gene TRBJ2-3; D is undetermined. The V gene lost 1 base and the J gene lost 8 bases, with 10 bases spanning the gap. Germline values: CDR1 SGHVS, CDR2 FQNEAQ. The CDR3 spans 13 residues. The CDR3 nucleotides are TGTGCCAGCAGCTTAGTGAGTGCGGTTACGCAGTATTTT. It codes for CASSLVSAVTQYF.